This T cell receptor (beta chain) is drawn from a study of vaccination effects on CD4 cells after COVID-19. Study details: Vaccine administered to participants consisted of two doses of either BNT162b2 or mRNA-1273. Samples were given by two convalescent patients 16 days and one week before vaccination. Study-wide results and limits: Few convalescent patients and no early post-infection timepoints were included in the study. Clones induced by infection and by vaccine showed marked clonal contraction late after vaccination.

CD4+ T cell isolation took place after 10 days of culture. This CDR3 has 16 amino acids. The V and J ends lost 3 bases and 5 bases respectively, with 19 bases between them. Germline V gives CDR1 LNHDA, CDR2 SQIVND (reference sequence). This clone was counted once. Its matching antigen is unknown. The protocol was immunoSEQ multiplex PCR, while the TCRdb copy is restricted to in-frame clones and leaves out a portion. The sample yields more than 40,000 clones, about 78% seen once. This specimen consisted of CD4+ T cells from PBMCs cultured without peptide, obtained before COVID-19 vaccination. V is TRBV19 and J is TRBJ1-1; D is unclear. The source of this sequence is a human donor who had a prior SARS-CoV-2 infection. Here the CDR3 DNA reads TGTGCCAGTAGTATCACGGGGAACAGCGGTTGGACTGAAGCTTTCTTT. This translates into CASSITGNSGWTEAFF.